This T cell receptor beta chain was sequenced during a study of cytomegalovirus exposure and HLA in healthy donors. General study findings and limits: First-cohort TCR clusters were later found to tend to co-occur in the roughly 130 validation repertoires. There were around 160 TCR beta chains listed as cytomegalovirus-associated.

Details on this clone: What it binds is unknown.

The data were produced by immunoSEQ multiplex PCR, yet TCRdb's version contains in-frame clones alone and is incomplete. The sample holds roughly 150,000 clones; roughly 92% are singletons and the top ten take 0.6% to 0.8%. The sequenced sample was PBMCs. The clonotype originates from a young man in good health and CMV-seronegative.

The CDR3 nucleotides read TGTGCCAGCAGCGTAGCGACTAGCGGGGGAGGACTTACGCAGTATTTT. Translating gives CASSVATSGGGLTQYF. V is TRBV9 and J is TRBJ2-3; 12 nucleotides align to TRBD2. The length of the CDR3 is 16 residues. Germline V CDR1 and CDR2: SGDLS, YYNGEE. Trimming cost V 0 bases and J 8 bases; bases outside gene matches: 7.